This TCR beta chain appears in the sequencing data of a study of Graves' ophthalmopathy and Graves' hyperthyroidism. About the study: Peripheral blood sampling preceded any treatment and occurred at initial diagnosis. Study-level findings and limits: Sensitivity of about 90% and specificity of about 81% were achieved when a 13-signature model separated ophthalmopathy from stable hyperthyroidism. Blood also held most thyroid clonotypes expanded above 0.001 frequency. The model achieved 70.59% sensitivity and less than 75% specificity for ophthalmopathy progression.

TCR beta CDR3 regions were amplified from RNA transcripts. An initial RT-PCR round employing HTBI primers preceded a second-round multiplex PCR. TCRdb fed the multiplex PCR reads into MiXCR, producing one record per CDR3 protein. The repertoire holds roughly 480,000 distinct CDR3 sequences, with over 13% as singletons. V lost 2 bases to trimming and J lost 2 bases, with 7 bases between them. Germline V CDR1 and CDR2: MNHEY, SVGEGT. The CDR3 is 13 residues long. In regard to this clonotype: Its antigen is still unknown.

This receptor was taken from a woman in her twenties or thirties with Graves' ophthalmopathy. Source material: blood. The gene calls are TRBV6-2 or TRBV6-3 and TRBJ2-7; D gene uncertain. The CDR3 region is CASSYNGPYEQYF. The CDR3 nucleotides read TGTGCCAGCAGTTACAACGGCCCCTACGAGCAGTACTTC.